The present T cell receptor (beta chain) was sequenced within a study of blood T cell repertoires in COVID-19 (dated by TCRdb to about 2020). General notes on the study: The collaborator samples originated in the United States, Italy and Spain and spanned the acute and convalescent phases of COVID-19. The material from the prospective study consisted of cDNA or gDNA derived from T cells, B-cell-depleted T cells, or PBMCs. Where available, HLA class I and class II types were obtained from metadata supplied by the sample provider rather than from assay-based typing. Sample metadata almost always included a de-identified subject ID, COVID-19 status, age in years and sex. The samples were drawn from two sources: the first 160 participants of the ongoing ImmuneRACE study, and approximately 1,300 subjects contributed by 6 global collaborators. The repertoires were released in a freely available public database intended as a resource for research on the immune response to SARS-CoV-2. Deeply sampled blood TCRbeta repertoires from subjects exposed to, actively infected with, or recovered from COVID-19 were included in the dataset.

TCRbeta CDR3 regions were amplified from genomic DNA by means of the immunoSEQ Assay, a bias-controlled multiplex PCR. Per the authors' processing: Nucleated cell counts per sample were estimated from amplification of reference gene primers within the assay. To quantify the absolute abundance of each unique TCRbeta CDR3 rearrangement, sequence reads were collapsed and filtered. For each sample, productive Simpson clonality was calculated as the square root of Simpson's diversity index over productive rearrangements. The table was pulled from immuneACCESS by TCRdb, which kept in-frame rearrangements only. Such tables lose some clones; where checked, under half of the loss comes from unresolved V genes, and the rest has no known cause. The V and J calls and clone size were taken over from that table, and D and trimming were inferred from the DNA. This sample lists around 200,000 clones; around four fifths were detected once. The ten largest clones capture less than 3.5% of the sample.

A word on this clone: It lacks a known antigen. Base qualities are not provided; no much larger clone lies one nucleotide away.

Summary of the overall study and its limitations: How much clinical and demographic metadata was included differed by source and by participant, and the metadata was provided uncurated.

V ends up 6 bases short and J 10 bases short, with an unmatched junction base count of 11. The germline V gene yields SNHLY for CDR1 and FYNNEI for CDR2. The cysteine opens and the phenylalanine closes a CDR3 of 15 amino acids. Only the CDR3 part of the read is kept: 45 bases, read in frame from the first base. Collaborating institutions collected whole blood in K2EDTA tubes following their own protocols. Collaborator samples were shipped for TCRbeta analysis as frozen whole blood, isolated PBMCs, or DNA extracted from either sample type. Sequencing was done on a sample of peripheral blood. The TCR sequence derives from a man in his fifties or sixties with active or convalescent COVID-19. The sequence links TRBV2 to TRBJ1-6, and 8 bases in between align with TRBD1. The DNA sequence reads TGTGCCAGCAGCTTCAGTCGGGACAGGACGTCACCCCTCCACTTT. The encoded protein is CASSFSRDRTSPLHF.